This T cell receptor (beta chain) was documented in a study of T cells after yellow fever vaccination (dated by TCRdb to about 2019). Broadly, across the study: The SMART-Seq v4 Ultra Low Input RNA kit was used to prepare libraries from fractions with low cell numbers. Blood was collected at multiple timepoints before and after primary and secondary immunization, and bulk PBMC replicates and cell subsets were isolated. Two healthy male donors, one aged 18 to 30 and one aged 30 to 40 years, made up the cohort. To follow T-cell clones before and after both primary and booster YFV17D yellow fever vaccination, bulk TCR alpha and beta repertoires underwent longitudinal sequencing.

For sequencing, an Illumina NovaSeq 6000 was employed. TCR cDNA was synthesized by 5'RACE template switching, which introduced a universal primer site and unique molecular identifiers. Priming of cDNA synthesis was performed from both the TCR alpha and TCR beta constant segments. Two PCR steps were used to amplify libraries, with sample barcodes and sequencing adapters being added in the second step. Sequencing of libraries was done on Illumina HiSeq 2500 (2x100 bp) or NovaSeq (2x150 bp). In the authors' own workflow: Reads were demultiplexed and collapsed into UMI consensus sequences with MIGEC, and V(D)J alignment was performed with MiXCR. Vaccine-responding clonotypes were defined with edgeR using replicate PBMC samples, requiring FDR below 0.01 and a log2 fold change above 5 up to day 15. Each bulk clonotype was labeled CD4 or CD8 based on which sequenced repertoire, CD4 or CD8, contained the clonotype at higher abundance. The public reads were reprocessed in TCRdb via fastp at Q25 and MiXCR, keeping in-frame beta chains. CDR3 protein duplicates are merged, each entry listing the most common genes and DNA. The V and J calls were not made by the authors but by TCRdb's processing. The table for this sample lists some 260,000 distinct CDR3 sequences; about 5.2% of them were counted only once. More than 3% of the sample lies in the top ten.

The CDR3, cysteine through phenylalanine, is 15 amino acids long. Only CDR3 DNA remains: 45 bases, in frame from the first base. Deletion took 0 bases off V and 1 base off J, with a span of 6 bases between the germline ends. The germline V gene (reference sequence) sets CDR1 to LNHNV and CDR2 to YYDKDF. This clonotype was seen more than once but under ten times. The antigen it binds to is not known. The record has no base qualities; no much larger clone is one base away. Interpreted using the paper, the treatment or condition label stands for: live attenuated yellow fever vaccine strain. A standard Ficoll-Paque protocol was used to isolate PBMCs from peripheral blood. CD4 and CD8 T-cell fractions were isolated with Dynabeads CD4 and CD8 positive selection kits. RNA was extracted with TriZol from bulk PBMCs, CD4 and CD8 fractions, and dextramer-positive and dextramer-negative fractions. Study-wide conclusions, independent of this receptor: A small share of clonotypes was detected in both CD4 and CD8 compartments, with the overlap likely arising from convergent recombination. Compared with the primary T-cell response, the secondary T-cell response was weaker but faster, peaking on day 5 rather than day 15. Computational filtering was needed because FACS-sorted repertoires could contain abundant contaminating clonotypes from the bulk population. The study included only a couple of donors, which limits how far the findings can be generalized. After the booster, most of the clones that had expanded following primary vaccination were detected again (roughly 96% of CD4 and roughly 90% of CD8), which suggests that memory was broadly maintained.

The TCR comes from a man between 18 and 29 years old who received the YFV17D yellow fever vaccine. The starting material was CD4+ T cells sorted from PBMCs, obtained on the day of the yellow fever booster vaccination. The rearranged segments are TRBV15 and TRBJ1-4; the D segment cannot be called with confidence. The bases are TGTGCCACCAGCAGAGATTTGCAAACTAATGAAAAACTGTTTTTT. This sequence encodes CATSRDLQTNEKLFF.